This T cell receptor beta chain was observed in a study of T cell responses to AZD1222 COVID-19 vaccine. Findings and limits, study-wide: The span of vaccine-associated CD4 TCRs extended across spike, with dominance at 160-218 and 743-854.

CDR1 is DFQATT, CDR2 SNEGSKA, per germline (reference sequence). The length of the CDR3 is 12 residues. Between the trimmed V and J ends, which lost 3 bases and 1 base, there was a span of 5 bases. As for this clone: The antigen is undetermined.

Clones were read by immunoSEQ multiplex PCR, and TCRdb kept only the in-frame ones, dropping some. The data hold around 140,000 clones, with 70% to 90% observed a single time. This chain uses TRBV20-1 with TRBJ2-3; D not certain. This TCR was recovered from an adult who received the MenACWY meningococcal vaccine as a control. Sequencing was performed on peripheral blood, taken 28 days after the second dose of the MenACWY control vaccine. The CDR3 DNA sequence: TGCAGTGCTAGTTGGGGCACAGATACGCAGTATTTT. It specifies CSASWGTDTQYF.